Following are 7 T cell receptor beta chains from one sample sequenced in a study of blood T cells in healthy people across ages. A sample-barcoded 5' primer and a J-beta primer mix were used in a second PCR of roughly 6 to 11 cycles. MiXCR, applied by TCRdb to the 5' RACE reads, yields one record per CDR3 protein. This table has about 680,000 distinct CDR3 sequences, approximately 50% appearing once. The sequenced sample was blood. Receptors were obtained from a woman in her sixties or seventies in good health.

With regard to this clonotype: Compared with germline, one end of the junction differs, possibly owing to a read error. The rearrangement joins TRBV5-1 to TRBJ2-1, with 9 bases identical to TRBD2. The CDR3 contains 18 residues. From germline, CDR1 is SGHRS and CDR2 YFSETQ. Here the CDR3 reads CVSSSNPAGGISYNEQFF. The CDR3, as DNA: TGCGTCAGCAGCTCCAACCCAGCGGGAGGAATCTCCTACAATGAGCAGTTCTTC.

J is TRBJ2-5 and V is TRBV7-2; 13 bases map to TRBD2. The DNA end is more similar to TRBJ2-7, so the J call may be wrong. There are 16 residues in the CDR3. Germline V gene data show CDR1 as SGHTA and CDR2 as FQGNSA. As DNA, the CDR3 is TGTGCCAGCAGCCGCGGGACTAGCGGGACCTATTACGAGCAGTACTTC. The encoded protein is CASSRGTSGTYYEQYF.

The J gene is TRBJ2-5, the V gene TRBV12-3 or TRBV12-4; 7 positions agree with TRBD2. Judging by the DNA end, TRBJ2-7 fits better; the J call may be wrong. The CDR3 contains 15 residues. The CDR3 region is CASSFRGGGSYEQYF. CDR3 nucleotide sequence: TGTGCCAGCAGTTTTAGGGGCGGGGGATCCTACGAGCAGTACTTC.

This clonotype was observed a handful of times. In DNA form, the CDR3 reads TGTGCCACCAGCAGAGATACGAGCCACGATTCGACCCAGTACTTC. Amino acid sequence: CATSRDTSHDSTQYF. V and J are TRBV15 and TRBJ2-5; D gene uncertain. Germline values: CDR1 LNHNV, CDR2 YYDKDF (reference sequence). The V end was cut by 0 bases, the J end by 7 bases, with 15 bases between. The CDR3 extends over 15 amino acids.

Concerning this clonotype: The junction shows a germline mismatch at one end, possibly a read error. The J gene is TRBJ2-1, the V gene TRBV6-2 or TRBV6-3, with 7 bases that match TRBD2. Germline V gives CDR1 MNHEY, CDR2 SVGEGT. The CDR3 consists of 16 residues. The CDR3 bases are TGTGCCAGCACCGGCGTGGCGGGAGCCTCCCACAATGAGCAGTTCTTC. This sequence encodes CASTGVAGASHNEQFF.

The sample holds a few counts of this clonotype. V gene TRBV12-3 or TRBV12-4 combines with J gene TRBJ2-1; TRBD2 agrees at 7 bases. The CDR3 is 16 amino acids. J was trimmed by 4 bases and V by 4 bases; bases with no gene match: 10. CDR3: CASSSPGRSPYNEQFF. The CDR3 nucleotides read TGTGCCAGCAGTTCTCCCGGGAGGTCTCCTTACAATGAGCAGTTCTTC.

The gene calls are TRBV5-6 and TRBJ2-5; 9 bases are shared with TRBD2. Per the germline V gene, CDR1 is SGHDT and CDR2 is YYEEEE. The V and J ends lost 5 bases and 4 bases, in that order; junction bases with no gene match: 6. There are 14 residues in the CDR3. The CDR3 DNA reads as TGTGCCAGCAGTAATAGCGGGAGTGGAGAGACCCAGTACTTC. It is translated as CASSNSGSGETQYF. Full variable domain (rest looked up from reference TRBV5-6 and TRBJ2-5): DAGVTQSPTHLIKTRGQQVTLRCSPKSGHDTVSWYQQALGQGPQFIFQYYEEEERQRGNFPDRFSGHQFPNYSSELNVNALLLGDSALYLCASSNSGSGETQYFGPGTRLLVL.